The rows below give T cell receptor beta chains drawn from one sample of a study of Ad26.COV2.S vaccination and SARS-CoV-2 variants. The repertoire was sequenced with immunoSEQ multiplex PCR; TCRdb's copy has only in-frame clones and lacks some. This table holds 350,000 to 450,000 clones, about 83% found once. This material consisted of peripheral blood, taken in a trial of Ad26.COV2.S vaccine versus placebo. All receptors come from a person between 18 and 59 years old who received the Ad26.COV2.S COVID-19 vaccine or a placebo. Both conserved end residues are part of each CDR3. A D gene is named only where the DNA matches it firmly. Some rows have no size entry. The others give once, few or many, or a class for an expanded clone.

-	-	TRBV7-5	TRBJ2-3	TGTGCCAGAAACAGGCTCCAGCGGGGAGAGACTAGCACAGATACGCAGTATTTT	CARNRLQRGETSTDTQYF
once	TRBD1	TRBV28	TRBJ1-4	TGTGCCAGCAGTTCGTCCGGGACAGGAATAAATGAAAAACTGTTTTTT	CASSSSGTGINEKLFF
few	-	TRBV29-1	TRBJ1-1	TGCAGCGTTGGAGAGAGAGTGAACACTGAAGCTTTCTTT	CSVGERVNTEAFF
once	-	TRBV24-1	TRBJ2-3	TGTGCCACCAGTGACCTTGGGGGGGGCGCTGATACGCAGTATTTT	CATSDLGGGADTQYF
-	-	TRBV20-1	TRBJ2-1	TGCAGTGCTAGAGTTAACGGTGAGCAGTTCTTC	CSARVNGEQFF
-	-	TRBV6-6	TRBJ1-2	TGTGCCAGCAGTTACGTAATGAACTATGGCTACACCTTC	CASSYVMNYGYTF
-	-	TRBV7-6	TRBJ2-1	TGTGCCAGCAGCCCCCACTCCTACAATGAGCAGTTCTTC	CASSPHSYNEQFF
once	-	TRBV9	TRBJ2-3	TGTGCCAGCAGCGTGGGACTCCGAACCCCCAGGCAGTATTTT	CASSVGLRTPRQYF
-	-	TRBV18	TRBJ2-2	TGTGCCAGCTCACTGAGGGGGGCTTATACGGACACCGGGGAGCTGTTTTTT	CASSLRGAYTDTGELFF
-	TRBD1	TRBV4-2	TRBJ1-4	TGTGCCAGCAGCCAATCCGGGACAGGGGGTGAAAAACTGTTTTTT	CASSQSGTGGEKLFF
-	-	TRBV2	TRBJ1-2	TGTGCCAGCACTACGGGGGGAGGGCGGTATGGCTACACCTTC	CASTTGGGRYGYTF
-	-	TRBV6-5	TRBJ2-3	TGTGCCAGCACCACAGGGTTGGGCACAGATACGCAGTATTTT	CASTTGLGTDTQYF
-	-	TRBV7-8	TRBJ1-1	TGTGCCAGCAGCTTAGCGGAGGCTACTCCGACTGCTTTCTTT	CASSLAEATPTAFF
-	-	TRBV3-1/TRBV3-2	TRBJ2-7	TGTGCCAGCAGCCAATTCTCCTACGAGCAGTACTTC	CASSQFSYEQYF
-	TRBD1	TRBV9	TRBJ2-3	TGTGCCAGCAGCGTAGAGGGGCAGGGGGGCACAGATACGCAGTATTTT	CASSVEGQGGTDTQYF
-	TRBD1	TRBV18	TRBJ2-5	TGTGCCAGCTCACCTCTAACAGGGGAGGAGACCCAGTACTTC	CASSPLTGEETQYF
-	-	TRBV5-4	TRBJ2-3	TGTGCCAGCAGCTTCAGGGGAGTCACAGATACGCAGTATTTT	CASSFRGVTDTQYF
-	TRBD2	TRBV7-9	TRBJ2-3	TGTGCCAGCGCGGGAGCCCCAGATACGCAGTATTTT	CASAGAPDTQYF
-	TRBD2	TRBV4-1	TRBJ2-1	TGCGCCAGCAGCCAACTGCCCTCCGGGACTAGGCCCGGGAATGAGCAGTTCTTC	CASSQLPSGTRPGNEQFF
-	TRBD1	TRBV27	TRBJ1-5	TGTGCCAGCAGTTTTTCGACAGGGGCGAGCAATCAGCCCCAGCATTTT	CASSFSTGASNQPQHF
-	-	TRBV2	TRBJ2-7	TGTGCCAGCATGGAAGGGAGGGGGTCCTACGAGCAGTACTTC	CASMEGRGSYEQYF
-	-	TRBV7-3	TRBJ2-1	TGTGCCAGCAGCTTAATGTTAGGGTCCTACAATGAGCAGTTCTTC	CASSLMLGSYNEQFF
-	-	TRBV27	TRBJ1-1	TGTGCCAGCAGTTTATTGGGCAGTCCTGAAGCTTTCTTT	CASSLLGSPEAFF
-	-	TRBV6-5	TRBJ1-1	TGTGCCAGCAAGGACGCCGAGAACACTGAAGCTTTCTTT	CASKDAENTEAFF
-	-	TRBV6-5	TRBJ2-1	TGTGCCAGCAGCCTACTAGACGGGCAGTTCTTC	CASSLLDGQFF
-	-	TRBV6-2/TRBV6-3	TRBJ2-7	TGTGCCAGCAGTTACTCGAGTTTTCAGGAGCAGTACTTC	CASSYSSFQEQYF
-	-	TRBV7-9	TRBJ2-3	TGTGCCAGCAGCTTCCCAGAGGCAGATACGCAGTATTTT	CASSFPEADTQYF
-	-	TRBV7-3	TRBJ2-3	TGTGCCAGCAATCGGGGTTTAGGAGATACGCAGTATTTT	CASNRGLGDTQYF
-	-	TRBV4-2	TRBJ2-7	TGTGCCAGCAGCCAAGAAAGCGGGTTCCGTTACGAGCAGTACTTC	CASSQESGFRYEQYF
few	-	TRBV10-3	TRBJ1-3	TGTGCCATCAGTGAGTTCTCCCCAGGCTCTGGAAACACCATATATTTT	CAISEFSPGSGNTIYF
once	TRBD2	TRBV23-1	TRBJ2-3	TGCGCCAGCAGTCAATCTAGCGGGGGGGCCACAGATACGCAGTATTTT	CASSQSSGGATDTQYF
few	TRBD1	TRBV5-4	TRBJ1-2	TGTGCCAGCAGCTCCTTTTCGACAGGGGGCGATGGCTACACCTTC	CASSSFSTGGDGYTF